The clone carrying this T cell receptor (beta chain) is judged medium-sized. The data derive from a study of CD8 T cells in ankylosing spondylitis. TCRdb independently ran MiXCR on the 5' RACE reads; one entry per CDR3 protein. This sample has tens of thousands of distinct CDR3 sequences, with about 5.6% found just once. This TCR derives from a female donor with ankylosing spondylitis or in good health (not recorded which). Sequencing input: blood, either unsorted or a sorted T cell fraction (not recorded which).

CDR3 sequence reads: CASSVNLAGDGEQFF. The CDR3 region has the DNA TGTGCCAGCAGCGTAAACCTAGCGGGAGATGGTGAGCAGTTCTTC. The V call is TRBV9, the J call TRBJ2-1; 10 nucleotides match TRBD2. Germline trimming cut 1 base from V and 9 bases from J; bases unmatched to any gene: 7. The CDR3 has 15 residues. CDR1 and CDR2 from the germline V gene are SGDLS and YYNGEE.